The rows below give T cell receptor beta chains drawn from one sample of a study of Graves' ophthalmopathy and Graves' hyperthyroidism. TCRdb reprocessed the multiplex PCR reads with MiXCR, giving one entry per CDR3 protein. This table holds some 240,000 distinct CDR3 sequences, around 50% found once. Sequencing was carried out using peripheral blood. The origin of the receptors is an adult man with Graves' ophthalmopathy. CDR3s include the opening cysteine and the closing phenylalanine or tryptophan. The order of the fields is V gene, J gene, CDR3 protein.

TRBV9	TRBJ2-2	CASSFRARTGELFF
TRBV7-3	TRBJ1-1	CASSFPRAVNTEAFF
TRBV28	TRBJ2-7	CASRYKGRGGYEQYF
TRBV6-5	TRBJ2-6	CASSLSTAGFSGANVLTF
TRBV7-8	TRBJ2-7	CASSLDRSYEQYF
TRBV9	TRBJ1-6	CASSAQGGTVQSPLHF
TRBV7-9	TRBJ1-5	CASSPGQHNSNQPQHF
TRBV2	TRBJ1-6	CASSSGTGSPLHF
TRBV7-2	TRBJ1-1	CASSLGYGGGTEAFF
TRBV19	TRBJ1-1	CASSILGRGTEAFF
TRBV7-2	TRBJ2-2	CASSLVASRDTGELFF
TRBV6-6	TRBJ1-1	CASREGGMNTEAFF
TRBV7-8	TRBJ2-5	CASSLDVAGVAETQYF
TRBV7-6	TRBJ2-7	CASSLAVDYEQYF
TRBV14	TRBJ2-6	CASSQDEGPGANVLTF
TRBV7-2	TRBJ2-5	CASSARQGGIGETQYF
TRBV12-5	TRBJ2-1	CASSEASGGLVDNEQFF
TRBV20-1	TRBJ1-4	CSATRSPATNEKLFF
TRBV7-3	TRBJ1-4	CASSYRTGTLATNEKLFF
TRBV20-1	TRBJ2-6	CSASKVGVSGANVLTF
TRBV12-3/TRBV12-4	TRBJ2-7	CASTPGRVLGYEQYF
TRBV10-3	TRBJ2-7	CAISEGPYEQYF
TRBV11-2	TRBJ2-7	CASSLATGIYEQYF
TRBV19	TRBJ2-7	CASSMLAGAYEQYF
TRBV15	TRBJ2-3	CATSRDDTQYF
TRBV12-3/TRBV12-4	TRBJ1-3	CASSSGVRSGNTIYF
TRBV2	TRBJ2-7	CASSRPDRGNGEQYF
TRBV29-1	TRBJ2-7	CSVAQGSEQYF
TRBV20-1	TRBJ1-1	CSAREDTNTEAFF
TRBV7-2	TRBJ2-7	CASSSLGATAPFEQYF
TRBV7-8	TRBJ2-7	CASSSGTGATYEQYF
TRBV7-9	TRBJ1-2	CASSLPQAALYGYTF
TRBV19	TRBJ2-6	CASSNARSGANVLTF
TRBV19	TRBJ1-2	CASRPPGQGAGGYTF
TRBV7-9	TRBJ1-6	CASSEQRPYNSPLHF
TRBV10-2	TRBJ2-7	CASSESSGVYEQYF
TRBV7-9	TRBJ1-5	CASSYPGGGQPQHF
TRBV2	TRBJ2-2	CATPGPLADNTGELFF
TRBV4-2	TRBJ2-6	CASSLRGGDGANVLTF
TRBV10-3	TRBJ1-6	CAISERGGNSPLHF
TRBV13	TRBJ2-5	CASSRRTRQETQYF
TRBV28	TRBJ2-7	CASSGSREQYF
TRBV20-1	TRBJ2-7	CSARDWGTGVGEQYF
TRBV12-3/TRBV12-4	TRBJ1-5	CASSFRQGGNQPQHF
TRBV29-1	TRBJ2-2	CSVGTLNTGELFF
TRBV5-5	TRBJ1-4	CASSLEGSRDNEKLFF
TRBV19	TRBJ1-1	CASSIRLSMNTEAFF
TRBV5-1	TRBJ1-6	CASSLARDGSPLHF
TRBV20-1	TRBJ2-6	CSARGGLLEANVLTF
TRBV7-2	TRBJ1-2	CASSRTGAGWGGYTF
TRBV12-3/TRBV12-4	TRBJ2-5	CASSGRTGSAMETQYF
TRBV10-1	TRBJ1-2	CASSPVGQVYGYTF
TRBV2	TRBJ2-2	CASSEAPVGGTGELFF
TRBV25-1	TRBJ1-4	CASGYRTSTGRAEKLFF
TRBV25-1	TRBJ2-5	CASSKRTGWETQYF
TRBV2	TRBJ1-2	CATTAAYGYTF
TRBV5-1	TRBJ1-3	CASSLTAGAVGNTIYF